This T cell receptor (beta chain) was recorded in a study of T-cell reconstitution after alpha-beta-depleted transplantation in children. During its preparation, the TCRbeta library received unique molecular identifiers. TCRdb re-derived calls from the PCR reads in MiXCR, one entry per CDR3 protein. The data hold some 490,000 distinct CDR3 sequences, with 9.5% to 15% observed a single time. The V gene's germline CDR1 is ENHRY and CDR2 SYGVKD. The CDR3 contains 14 residues. V dropped 7 bases and J dropped 2 bases, with 15 bases sitting between them. The source was PBMCs from the stem cell graft donor, collected from the stem cell graft. The V and J genes are TRBV10-3 and TRBJ2-7; D call uncertain. The TCR comes from a human donor who donated a stem cell graft to a child with combined immunodeficiency. CDR3 protein: CAIMSEISTYEQYF. The CDR3 DNA reads TGTGCCATCATGAGCGAAATAAGCACCTACGAGCAGTACTTC.